The text below deals with one TCR beta chain. This entry is derived from a study of cytomegalovirus exposure and HLA in healthy donors. The ends lost 5 bases at V and 11 bases at J; junction bases unmatched: 10. Germline values: CDR1 SGHRS, CDR2 YFSETQ. The CDR3 covers 14 residues. The PCR made use of 60 Vbeta and 13 Jbeta primers. Data came from immunoSEQ multiplex PCR; TCRdb stores just in-frame clones and leaves some out. The sample's table shows about 150,000 clones. The sequenced sample consisted of PBMCs. This receptor was obtained from a woman aged 45 to 65 in good health and CMV-seronegative. This chain connects TRBV5-1 to TRBJ1-1; the match to TRBD1 covers 12 bases. For the CDR3, the DNA is TGCGCCAGCAGACCAGGGACAGGGGGCCAGAGGGCTTTCTTT. The encoded protein is CASRPGTGGQRAFF. The whole variable domain, remainder taken from reference TRBV5-1 and TRBJ1-1, is KAGVTQTPRYLIKTRGQQVTLSCSPISGHRSVSWYQQTPGQGLQFLFEYFSETQRNKGNFPGRFSGRQFSNSRSEMNVSTLELGDSALYLCASRPGTGGQRAFFGQGTRLTVV.